Following are 30 T cell receptor beta chains from one sample sequenced in a study of shared clonotypes between healthy human individuals (dated by TCRdb to the early 2020s). The library was prepared using the immunoSEQ multiplex PCR assay. TCRdb provides this immuneACCESS table in a form limited to in-frame rearrangements. Some clones are lacking; in checked studies, under half of them reflect an unresolved V gene, and why the rest are absent is not known. This sample comprises 2 million to 2.5 million clones, 85% to 95% of them detected only once. The top ten constitute 0.13% of the sample. Sequenced input: naive CD4+ T cells sorted from blood. The cell subset or site label, read with the paper, signifies: CD45RA+ positively selected. Every receptor here comes from a man aged 18-30 years in good health.

The rearrangement joins TRBV7-9 to TRBJ2-1; D uncertain. The CDR3 runs to 14 residues. Between the trimmed V and J ends, which lost 2 bases and 13 bases, there was a span of 18 bases. The V gene's germline CDR1 is SEHNR and CDR2 FQNEAQ (reference sequence). CDR3 DNA sequence: TGTGCCAGCAGCTTAATTGAAGGGATTTCTATACAGTTCTTC. Protein: CASSLIEGISIQFF.

This chain connects TRBV10-2 to TRBJ2-5; 14 positions agree with TRBD2. V was pared by 6 bases and J by 2 bases, with 2 bases of the junction left unmatched. Germline values: CDR1 WSHSY, CDR2 SAAADI. The CDR3 is 15 residues long. The CDR3 loop reads CASRRTSGRQETQYF. Written as DNA, the CDR3 is TGCGCCAGCAGAAGGACTAGCGGGAGGCAAGAGACCCAGTACTTC.

V gene TRBV6-5 combines with J gene TRBJ2-1, with TRBD2 as a possible D gene (6 bases). Trimming cost V 0 bases and J 6 bases, with 15 bases left between them. CDR1 is MNHEY and CDR2 is SVGAGI in the germline V gene. This CDR3 spans 16 amino acids. CDR3 sequence reads: CASSYSSGKRGNEQFF. The CDR3 DNA sequence: TGTGCCAGCAGTTACTCTAGCGGAAAGAGGGGCAATGAGCAGTTCTTC.

The chain has TRBV4-1 and TRBJ2-3; D remains unclear. Germline CDR1 reads MGHRA; CDR2 reads YSYEKL. The CDR3 sequence is 17 residues long. Trimming removed 1 base from V and 2 bases from J, with 16 bases in between. CDR3 sequence (DNA): TGCGCCAGCAGCCAAGCCAACCCGGAACGCCTCACAGATACGCAGTATTTT. This sequence encodes CASSQANPERLTDTQYF.

The chain recombines TRBV4-1 with TRBJ2-5, with TRBD2 matching over 15 bases. This CDR3 is built from 18 residues. In germline, CDR1 is MGHRA, CDR2 YSYEKL. The V and J ends lost 2 bases and 1 base, in that order; junction bases with no gene match: 5. The CDR3 reads CASSQRTSGGDSQETQYF. The CDR3 DNA reads TGCGCCAGCAGCCAACGGACTAGCGGGGGGGACAGCCAAGAGACCCAGTACTTC.

This sequence joins TRBV30 and TRBJ2-2; D unresolved. CDR3 length equals 14 residues. Germline CDR1 and CDR2: GTSNPN and SVGIG (reference sequence). V gave up 2 bases and J gave up 6 bases, with 13 bases separating them. The CDR3 DNA sequence: TGTGCCTGGAGTAGAACCCGCGAGTCCGGGGAGCTGTTTTTT. It codes for CAWSRTRESGELFF. Variable domain in full (rest from reference TRBV30 and TRBJ2-2): SQTIHQWPATLVQPVGSPLSLECTVEGTSNPNLYWYRQAAGRGLQLLFYSVGIGQISSEVPQNLSASRPQDRQFILSSKKLLLSDSGFYLCAWSRTRESGELFFGEGSRLTVL.

This clone was observed a single time. The chain couples TRBV5-4 to TRBJ2-1; the match to TRBD1 covers 9 bases. CDR1 is SGHNT and CDR2 is YYREEE in the germline V gene (reference sequence). The V and J ends lost 2 bases and 9 bases, in that order; junction bases with no gene match: 9. CDR3 length: 15 residues. In nucleotides, the CDR3 is TGTGCCAGCAGCTTTATACAGGGGGCTTTCGGTGAGCAGTTCTTC. Translated: CASSFIQGAFGEQFF.

In this sample, this clone turned up once. The rearrangement uses TRBV10-2 and TRBJ2-7; 8 bases agree with TRBD1. V dropped 6 bases and J dropped 2; count of bases not matched to a gene: 6. Germline lookup yields CDR1 WSHSY and CDR2 SAAADI. The CDR3 consists of 14 residues. CDR3: CASRPTGVTYEQYF. The CDR3 nucleotides read TGCGCCAGCAGACCGACAGGGGTAACCTACGAGCAGTACTTC.

This chain uses TRBV6-1 with TRBJ2-2; TRBD1 matches at 7 bases. Germline assignment: CDR1 MNHNS and CDR2 SASEGT. Germline trimming cut 4 bases from V and 4 bases from J; bases unmatched to any gene: 9. The CDR3 has 16 amino acids. DNA of the CDR3: TGTGCCAGCAGTGCTAGACAGGGTTTGGGCACCGGGGAGCTGTTTTTT. Translated: CASSARQGLGTGELFF.

CDR3 DNA: TGTGCCAGCAGTCGCTCGACGCATACCAACCGCGAGCAGTACTTC. Protein: CASSRSTHTNREQYF. The rearrangement uses TRBV6-5 and TRBJ2-7, with no clear D. Germline assignment: CDR1 MNHEY and CDR2 SVGAGI. CDR3 size: 15 residues. The V and J ends lost 5 bases and 6 bases respectively, with 20 bases between them.

The genes are TRBV9 and TRBJ1-6; tentatively, D is TRBD1 (5 bases). Germline V gene data show CDR1 as SGDLS and CDR2 as YYNGEE. V was shortened by 2 bases and J by 6 bases, with 12 bases between the two germline ends. The CDR3 is 15 residues long. CDR3 residues: CASSVRDLGNSPLHF. As DNA, the CDR3 is TGTGCCAGCAGCGTTAGGGACCTCGGTAATTCACCCCTCCACTTT.

V usage is TRBV27 and J usage is TRBJ2-7; perhaps TRBD1 as D (6 bases). Germline lookup yields CDR1 MNHEY and CDR2 SMNVEV (reference sequence). The ends were cut back, 5 bases at V and 4 bases at J, with 18 bases in the middle. The CDR3 extends over 15 amino acids. The CDR3 DNA is TGTGCCAGCAGTCCCCTCCCCACAGGGCGGTACGAGCAGTACTTC. Translating gives CASSPLPTGRYEQYF.

V and J are TRBV6-1 and TRBJ1-4; perhaps TRBD1 as D (5 bases). V lost 5 bases and J 5 bases, leaving 15 bases between the germline ends. The CDR3 is 15 amino acids. Germline V gives CDR1 MNHNS, CDR2 SASEGT. The CDR3 DNA reads TGTGCCAGCAGTCAAAGACAGCCCCAAAATGAAAAACTGTTTTTT. Its protein is CASSQRQPQNEKLFF.

This rearrangement joins TRBV9 to TRBJ1-1; 9 bases align to TRBD1. The junction had 6 bases not matched to a gene; V was cut back by 2 bases and J by 1 base. The CDR3 extends over 16 amino acids. Germline V gene data show CDR1 as SGDLS and CDR2 as YYNGEE. CDR3 amino acids: CASSVGDRVRNTEAFF. In DNA, the CDR3 is TGTGCCAGCAGCGTTGGGGACAGGGTGAGGAACACTGAAGCTTTCTTT.

V is TRBV7-9 and J is TRBJ1-1, with D possibly matching TRBD1 (6 bases). From germline, CDR1 is SEHNR and CDR2 FQNEAQ (reference sequence). The CDR3 runs 15 residues. V lost 2 bases, J lost 3 bases, and 13 bases lay in between. The CDR3 DNA reads as TGTGCCAGCAGCTTACGAAGGACAGTGGACACTGAAGCTTTCTTT. It translates to CASSLRRTVDTEAFF.

This chain uses TRBV28 with TRBJ1-4; D possibly corresponds to TRBD1 (5 bases). Germline lookup yields CDR1 MDHEN and CDR2 SYDVKM. There are 17 residues in the CDR3. V lost 2 bases and J lost 8, with 21 bases in between. CDR3 sequence reads: CASSLRGSRGGKEKLFF. In DNA form, the CDR3 reads TGTGCCAGCAGTTTACGGGGATCCCGGGGGGGAAAGGAAAAACTGTTTTTT.

This chain connects TRBV20-1 to TRBJ2-1, with a weak D call TRBD2 (5 bases). The CDR3 is 10 amino acids. Germline CDR1 DFQATT, CDR2 SNEGSKA (reference sequence). The V and J ends lost 3 bases and 9 bases respectively, with 6 bases between them. Here the CDR3 DNA reads TGCAGTGCTAGTGAGGGTGAGCAGTTCTTC. This encodes CSASEGEQFF.

The chain has TRBV15 and TRBJ2-3, with D tentatively TRBD2 (6 bases). V lost 1 base and J lost 0, with 26 bases in between. The CDR3 runs to 21 residues. Germline V CDR1 and CDR2: LNHNV, YYDKDF (reference sequence). Here the CDR3 reads CATSRGDTMSGVLISTDTQYF. CDR3 bases: TGTGCCACCAGCAGAGGGGATACTATGTCGGGGGTATTAATTAGCACAGATACGCAGTATTTT. Full variable domain (remainder filled in from reference TRBV15 and TRBJ2-3): DAMVIQNPRYQVTQFGKPVTLSCSQTLNHNVMYWYQQKSSQAPKLLFHYYDKDFNNEADTPDNFQSRRPNTSFCFLDIRSPGLGDTAMYLCATSRGDTMSGVLISTDTQYFGPGTRLTVL.

For this clone: The sample contains more than one DNA sequence encoding this CDR3. The chain recombines TRBV18 with TRBJ2-3; D remains unclear. Trimming cost V 0 bases and J 5 bases, with 6 bases left between them. Germline values: CDR1 KGHSH, CDR2 LQKENI. The length of the CDR3 is 13 residues. CDR3 nucleotide sequence: TGTGCCAGCTCACCACCGGGGTTAGATACGCAGTATTTT. Encoded protein: CASSPPGLDTQYF.

The rearrangement joins TRBV4-1 to TRBJ2-2; D possibly corresponds to TRBD2 (6 bases). This CDR3 has 16 amino acids. Trimming left V 2 bases short and J 2 bases short, with 12 bases between. The germline gives CDR1 MGHRA, CDR2 YSYEKL. The CDR3 coding sequence is TGCGCCAGCAGCCAACTTGGGGGAGGTAACACCGGGGAGCTGTTTTTT. Protein sequence: CASSQLGGGNTGELFF.

This chain joins TRBV9 and TRBJ2-3; D remains ambiguous. In germline, CDR1 is SGDLS, CDR2 YYNGEE. CDR3 size: 12 residues. Trimming stripped 3 bases from V and 1 base from J, with 3 bases between. CDR3 residues: CASSGGTDTQYF. The CDR3 bases are TGTGCCAGCAGCGGCGGCACAGATACGCAGTATTTT.

This chain joins TRBV10-3 and TRBJ2-2; 7 positions agree with TRBD2. The V segment lost 11 bases and the J segment 6 bases; nucleotides outside the gene matches: 6. This CDR3 contains 12 residues. CDR1 is ENHRY, CDR2 SYGVKD, per germline. The CDR3 sequence is CASGLVAGELFF. CDR3 nucleotides: TGTGCCTCCGGACTAGTTGCCGGGGAGCTGTTTTTT.

This chain uses TRBV28 with TRBJ1-5; no firm D call. Germline CDR1 reads MDHEN; CDR2 reads SYDVKM. The V gene lost 6 bases and the J gene lost 7 bases, with 10 bases spanning the gap. The CDR3 has 12 amino acids. The CDR3 sequence is CASSVQAQPQHF. CDR3 DNA sequence: TGTGCCAGCAGCGTTCAGGCCCAGCCCCAGCATTTT.

This chain links TRBV11-2 with TRBJ1-1; D is perhaps TRBD1 (5 bases). Trimming took 7 bases from V and 4 from J, leaving 13 bases between them. This CDR3 has 13 amino acids. CDR1 is SGHAT, CDR2 FQNNGV, per germline. In DNA form, the CDR3 reads TGTGCCAGCAACCCAGCGGGGGGCACTGAAGCTTTCTTT. Encoded protein: CASNPAGGTEAFF.

The rearrangement links TRBV2 to TRBJ1-2; D possibly corresponds to TRBD1 (5 bases). CDR3 size: 14 residues. Germline CDR1 SNHLY, CDR2 FYNNEI. V was pared by 6 bases and J by 2 bases, with 13 bases between. The CDR3 DNA reads as TGTGCCAGCAGCTGGGGCAGGGACAACTATGGCTACACCTTC. Protein sequence: CASSWGRDNYGYTF.

This chain uses TRBV30 with TRBJ1-5; no clear D gene. This CDR3 is built from 12 residues. CDR1 is GTSNPN, CDR2 SVGIG, per germline (reference sequence). Trimming shortened V by 3 bases and J by 9 bases, and 12 bases separated the two germline ends. The CDR3 sequence: CAWSDGDRPQHF. The CDR3, as DNA: TGTGCCTGGAGCGACGGCGATCGGCCCCAGCATTTT.

V gene TRBV15 combines with J gene TRBJ2-1, with 8 bases identical to TRBD2. The CDR3 runs to 18 residues. The V segment lost 0 bases and the J segment 5 bases; nucleotides outside the gene matches: 12. The germline V gene encodes CDR1 LNHNV and CDR2 YYDKDF (reference sequence). In nucleotides, the CDR3 is TGTGCCACCAGCAGAGATTGGCTAGGGACTAGGTATGACAATGAGCAGTTCTTC. Its translation: CATSRDWLGTRYDNEQFF.

The chain couples TRBV5-6 to TRBJ2-7; weak D call: TRBD2 (6 bases). V gave up 4 bases and J gave up 1 base, with 9 bases separating them. The CDR3 spans 13 residues. The V gene's germline CDR1 is SGHDT and CDR2 YYEEEE. CDR3 loop: CASSQGLSYEQYF. The CDR3 DNA follows: TGTGCCAGCAGCCAGGGACTTTCCTACGAGCAGTACTTC.

The rearrangement links TRBV7-2 to TRBJ2-4; D is possibly TRBD1 (6 bases). Trimming stripped 5 bases from V and 0 bases from J, with 17 bases between. The V gene's germline CDR1 is SGHTA and CDR2 FQGNSA. The CDR3 is made up of 17 amino acids. The CDR3 nucleotides are TGTGCCAGCAGCCCAGTGGACAGAATGCTAGCCAAAAACATTCAGTACTTC. This translates into CASSPVDRMLAKNIQYF.

The V and J genes are TRBV6-5 and TRBJ1-5; 10 bases align to TRBD1. The CDR3 contains 15 residues. Trimming cost V 4 bases and J 7 bases; bases outside gene matches: 7. The V gene's germline CDR1 is MNHEY and CDR2 SVGAGI. CDR3 region: CASSSTGGTGQPQHF. The CDR3 DNA is TGTGCCAGCAGTTCGACAGGGGGCACGGGACAGCCCCAGCATTTT.